This T cell receptor (beta chain) was observed in a study of blood T cell repertoires in COVID-19. Study-level information: Whether acute or convalescent, the COVID-19 samples came from the United States, Italy and Spain. From T cells, B-cell-depleted T cells, or PBMCs came the material, which was cDNA or gDNA.

As processed by the authors: Amplification of reference gene primers provided the estimated nucleated cell counts. Assay: immunoSEQ multiplex PCR; the TCRdb copy retains only in-frame clones and omits some. Clone size and V and J calls were adopted from that table, with D and trimming inferred from the DNA. The table lists a few hundred thousand clones, 88% of them singletons, with about 10% in the top ten. The CDR3 extends over 16 amino acids. Germline CDR1 reads MDHEN; CDR2 reads SYDVKM. V was pared by 4 bases and J by 1 base, with 16 bases between. The receptor was isolated from a woman in her 70s with COVID-19, enrolled during active disease. The rearrangement uses TRBV28 and TRBJ1-2, with D hard to call. The material sequenced was peripheral blood. DNA for the CDR3: TGTGCCAGCAGTTCGGTCAGTATCCGGAGTAACTATGGCTACACCTTC. Translating gives CASSSVSIRSNYGYTF.